This T cell receptor beta chain was observed in a study of PD-1 blockade in classical Hodgkin lymphoma. Whole-study findings and limits: Reports indicated that newly diagnosed patients had lower baseline TCR diversity than healthy donors did. Among the patients, those starting nivolumab under 1 year after ASCT were excluded.

The assay was immunoSEQ multiplex PCR, and TCRdb's table has in-frame clones only and misses some. The sample includes roughly 12,000 clones, 85% of them seen just once. Time point indicated: cycle 4 day 1 (C4D1), after less than 7 weeks of nivolumab. Every single patient, without exception, relapsed after autologous stem cell transplantation, and brentuximab vedotin exposure varied. PBMCs, once thawed, yielded CD8+ T cells isolated by magnetic negative selection. Germline V gives CDR1 SGHDT, CDR2 YYEEEE. Trimming pared 1 base from V and 2 bases from J, leaving 9 bases between. The CDR3 spans 14 residues. This clone has a single count. Its antigen is as yet unknown.

The sample here was CD8+ T cells from blood, taken before the fourth cycle of nivolumab. The sequence came from a human donor with classical Hodgkin lymphoma. The donor label of this sample is uncertain. The chain links TRBV5-6 to TRBJ1-1; tentatively, D is TRBD1 (5 bases). The CDR3 is CASSLPDTNTEAFF. For the CDR3, the DNA is TGTGCCAGCAGCTTGCCGGACACCAACACTGAAGCTTTCTTT.